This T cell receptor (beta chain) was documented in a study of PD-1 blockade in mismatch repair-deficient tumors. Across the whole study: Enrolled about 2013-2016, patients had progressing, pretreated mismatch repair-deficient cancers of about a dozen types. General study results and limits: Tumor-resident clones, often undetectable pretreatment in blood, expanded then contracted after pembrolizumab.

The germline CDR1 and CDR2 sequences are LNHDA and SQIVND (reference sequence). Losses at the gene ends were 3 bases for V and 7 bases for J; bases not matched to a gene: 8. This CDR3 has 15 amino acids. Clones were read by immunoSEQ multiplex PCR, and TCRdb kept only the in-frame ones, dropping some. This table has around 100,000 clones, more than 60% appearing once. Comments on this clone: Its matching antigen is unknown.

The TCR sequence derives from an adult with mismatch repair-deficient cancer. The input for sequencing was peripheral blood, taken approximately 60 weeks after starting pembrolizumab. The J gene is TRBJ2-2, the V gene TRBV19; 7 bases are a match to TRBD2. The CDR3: CASSIASGGVGELFF. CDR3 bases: TGTGCCAGTAGTATCGCTAGCGGCGGGGTCGGGGAGCTGTTTTTT.